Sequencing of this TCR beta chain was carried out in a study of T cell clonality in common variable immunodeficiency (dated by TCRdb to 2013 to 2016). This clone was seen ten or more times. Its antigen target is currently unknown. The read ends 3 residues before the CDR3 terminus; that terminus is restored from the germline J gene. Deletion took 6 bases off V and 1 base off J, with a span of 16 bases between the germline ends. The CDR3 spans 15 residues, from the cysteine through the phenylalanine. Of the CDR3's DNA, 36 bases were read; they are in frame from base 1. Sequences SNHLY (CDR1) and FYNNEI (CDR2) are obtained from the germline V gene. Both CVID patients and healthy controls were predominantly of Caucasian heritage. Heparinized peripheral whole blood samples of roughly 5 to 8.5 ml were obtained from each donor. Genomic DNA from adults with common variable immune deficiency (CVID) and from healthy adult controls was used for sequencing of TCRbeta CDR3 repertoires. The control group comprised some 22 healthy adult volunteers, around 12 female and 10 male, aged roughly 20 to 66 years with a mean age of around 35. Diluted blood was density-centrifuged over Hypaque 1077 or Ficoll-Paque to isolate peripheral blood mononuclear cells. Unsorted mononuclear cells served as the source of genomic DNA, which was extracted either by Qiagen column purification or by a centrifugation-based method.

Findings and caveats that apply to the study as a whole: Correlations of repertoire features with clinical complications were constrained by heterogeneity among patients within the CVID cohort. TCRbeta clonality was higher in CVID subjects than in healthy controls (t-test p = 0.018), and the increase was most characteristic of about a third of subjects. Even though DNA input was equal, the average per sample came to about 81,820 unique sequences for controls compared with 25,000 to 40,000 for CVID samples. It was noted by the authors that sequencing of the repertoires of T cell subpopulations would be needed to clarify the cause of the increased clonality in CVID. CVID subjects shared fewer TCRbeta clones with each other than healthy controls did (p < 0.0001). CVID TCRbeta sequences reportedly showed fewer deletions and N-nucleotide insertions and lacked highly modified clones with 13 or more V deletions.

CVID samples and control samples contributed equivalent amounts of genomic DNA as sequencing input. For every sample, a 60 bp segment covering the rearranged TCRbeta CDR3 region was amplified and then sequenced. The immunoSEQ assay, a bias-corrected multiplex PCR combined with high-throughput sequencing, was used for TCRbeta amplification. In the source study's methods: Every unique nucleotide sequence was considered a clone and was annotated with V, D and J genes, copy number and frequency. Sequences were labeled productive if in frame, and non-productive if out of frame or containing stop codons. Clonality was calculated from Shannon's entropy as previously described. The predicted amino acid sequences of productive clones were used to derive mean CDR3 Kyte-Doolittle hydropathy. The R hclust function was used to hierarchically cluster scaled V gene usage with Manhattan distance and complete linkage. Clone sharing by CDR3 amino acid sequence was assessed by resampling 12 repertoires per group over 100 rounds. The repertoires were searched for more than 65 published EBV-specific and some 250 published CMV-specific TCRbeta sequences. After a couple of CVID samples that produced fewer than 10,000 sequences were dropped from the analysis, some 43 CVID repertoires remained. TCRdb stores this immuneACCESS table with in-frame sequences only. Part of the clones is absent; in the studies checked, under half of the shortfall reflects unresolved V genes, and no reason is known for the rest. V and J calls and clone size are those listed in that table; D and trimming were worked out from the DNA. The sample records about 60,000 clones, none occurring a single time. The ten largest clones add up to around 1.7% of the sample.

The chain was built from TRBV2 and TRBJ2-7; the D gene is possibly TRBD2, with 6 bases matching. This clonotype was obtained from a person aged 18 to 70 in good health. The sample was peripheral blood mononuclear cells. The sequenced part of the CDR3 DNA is TGTGCCAGCAGGGAACCGTCCGGGGGATCCTACGAG. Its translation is CASREPSGGSYE. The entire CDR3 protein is CASREPSGGSYEQYF.